This TCR beta chain was obtained from a study of T cell responses to AZD1222 COVID-19 vaccine. This table comes from immunoSEQ multiplex PCR, and its TCRdb copy is limited to in-frame clones, with some not included. Of over 95,000 clones in the sample, roughly 90% were seen once. Germline CDR1 is KGHDR and CDR2 is SFDVKD. CDR3 length: 16 amino acids. V dropped 4 bases and J dropped 12; count of bases not matched to a gene: 13. This chain connects TRBV24-1 to TRBJ1-6; 8 nucleotides agree with TRBD1. This specimen was peripheral blood, taken 28 days after the second AZD1222 dose. The TCR comes from an adult who received the AZD1222 COVID-19 vaccine. CDR3 nucleotides: TGTGCCACCAGTGACCCACGGACAGGGTGGGGTGGACCCCTCCACTTT. Translation gives CATSDPRTGWGGPLHF.